The 3 T cell receptor beta chains below were found in one sample sequenced in a study of blood T cell repertoires in COVID-19. Clones were sequenced by immunoSEQ multiplex PCR, and TCRdb holds only the in-frame ones, with some missing. The sample consists of approximately 90,000 clones, roughly 86% of them appearing once. The sample comprised peripheral blood. The receptors were gathered from a human donor with acute or convalescent COVID-19. The donor label of this sample is uncertain.

The V call is TRBV7-8, the J call TRBJ1-5, with 7 nucleotides matching TRBD1. Germline loops: CDR1 SGHVS, CDR2 FQNEAQ. The CDR3 is 14 amino acids. Trimming took 3 bases from V and 2 from J; bases not matched to a gene: 1. The chain's CDR3 is CASSFDRGNQPQHF. For the CDR3, the DNA is TGTGCCAGCAGCTTTGACAGGGGCAATCAGCCCCAGCATTTT.

V usage is TRBV21-1 and J usage is TRBJ2-6; the D call TRBD1 from the table was never checked on the DNA. TRBV21-1 is tagged as a pseudogene. This CDR3 has 18 residues. CDR3 sequence (DNA): TGTGCCAGCAGCAAACTGGTACAGGGGGACTCTGGGGCCAACGTCCTGACTTTC. Translating it yields CASSKLVQGDSGANVLTF.

The V gene is TRBV7-2, the J gene TRBJ1-1; 10 positions agree with TRBD1. V was pared by 6 bases and J by 3 bases, with 7 bases of the junction left unmatched. This CDR3 comprises 15 residues. The germline V gene encodes CDR1 SGHTA and CDR2 FQGNSA. Here the CDR3 reads CASSRQGATYTEAFF. CDR3 nucleotides: TGTGCCAGCAGTCGACAGGGGGCGACGTACACTGAAGCTTTCTTT.